These T cell receptor beta chains were read from a single sample in a study of blood T cell repertoires in COVID-19. TCRdb's table, derived via immunoSEQ multiplex PCR, lists solely in-frame clones and lacks some. The sample lists over 200,000 clones, roughly 85% occurring once. Sequencing used PBMCs or T cells enriched from blood (not recorded which). The receptors shown here come from a man younger than 45 who had recovered from COVID-19. CDR3s include the opening cysteine and the closing phenylalanine or tryptophan. The D gene is left open where the match is weak. Not all rows give a size; the values are once, few, many and, for expanded clones, a class.

J	D	V	size	length	DNA	CDR3
TRBJ1-6	-	TRBV9	-	13	TGTGCCAGCAGCGTAGGTGAGGATACGGCCCTCCACTTT	CASSVGEDTALHF
TRBJ2-2	-	TRBV12-3/TRBV12-4	-	13	TGTGCCAGCAGTTTAGTGAGGTCCGGGGAGCTGTTTTTT	CASSLVRSGELFF
TRBJ2-7	-	TRBV6-5	once	15	TGTGCCAGCAGTTACTCGATCGCGGACACCCGGCAGCAGTACTTC	CASSYSIADTRQQYF
TRBJ2-5	-	TRBV15	-	24	TGTGCCACCAGCAGAGACGGCCTATGGGTCGTCAGGTTCGACAGTAGAATGTACCAAGAGACCCAGTACTTC	CATSRDGLWVVRFDSRMYQETQYF
TRBJ1-4	TRBD1	TRBV30	few	15	TGTGCCTGGAGTGCTGGACAGGTTTCTAATGAAAAACTGTTTTTT	CAWSAGQVSNEKLFF
TRBJ1-2	-	TRBV5-1	-	14	TGCGCCAGCAGCGACCCCGGGACTGTGTATGGCTACACCTTC	CASSDPGTVYGYTF
TRBJ1-6	-	TRBV30	once	13	TGTGCCTGGAGGCCCCAGTATAATTCACCCCTCCACTTT	CAWRPQYNSPLHF
TRBJ1-2	TRBD1	TRBV28	-	16	TGTGCCAGCAGTTTAGCGGCAGGGGGTCGCCTGAGCGGCTACACCTTC	CASSLAAGGRLSGYTF
TRBJ2-7	TRBD1	TRBV4-1	-	18	TGCGCCAGCAGCCCGAGAATATCGGGGACAGGGGCTTCCTACGAGCAGTACTTC	CASSPRISGTGASYEQYF
TRBJ2-7	-	TRBV7-9	-	14	TGTGCCAGCAGCTTACATCCTAACGCCTACGAGCAGTACTTC	CASSLHPNAYEQYF
TRBJ2-1	-	TRBV10-3	-	12	TGTGCCATCGCGGGCCAGTACAATGAGCAGTTCTTC	CAIAGQYNEQFF
TRBJ1-2	-	TRBV5-1	-	15	TGCGCCAGCAGCTTGATGAGGTCCACAGGGTATGGCTACACCTTC	CASSLMRSTGYGYTF
TRBJ2-5	-	TRBV3-1/TRBV3-2	-	17	TGTGCCAGCAGCCCCGAGCGGCTCCAGGGGGGTAGGGAGACCCAGTACTTC	CASSPERLQGGRETQYF
TRBJ2-5	TRBD1	TRBV19	-	16	TGTGCCAGTAGTATAGGGCAGGGGGCTCCGCAAGAGACCCAGTACTTC	CASSIGQGAPQETQYF
TRBJ2-1	TRBD1	TRBV5-1	-	15	TGCGCCAGCAGACCCACAGGGGGCTCCTACAATGAGCAGTTCTTC	CASRPTGGSYNEQFF
TRBJ2-7	TRBD2	TRBV10-3	-	15	TGTGCCATCAGTGAGGGACTAGCGGGAGTCTACGAGCAGTACTTC	CAISEGLAGVYEQYF
TRBJ2-5	TRBD2	TRBV7-9	once	17	TGTGCCAGCAGCTTAAGAGCGACTAGCGGGGGGCGGGAGACCCAGTACTTC	CASSLRATSGGRETQYF
TRBJ2-3	TRBD1	TRBV3-1/TRBV3-2	once	18	TGTGCCAGCAGCCAAGAGGGACAGGGACCTCCTAGCACAGATACGCAGTATTTT	CASSQEGQGPPSTDTQYF
TRBJ2-7	-	TRBV7-2	-	11	TGTGCCAGCAGCCGGAGCTACGAGCAGTACTTC	CASSRSYEQYF
TRBJ1-2	TRBD1	TRBV27	-	15	TGTGCCAGCAGTCTATCCCCCGGACAGGGGAATGGCTACACCTTC	CASSLSPGQGNGYTF
TRBJ1-4	TRBD1	TRBV10-3	few	14	TGTGCCATCTCGGACAGGGAGGGGAATGAAAAACTGTTTTTT	CAISDREGNEKLFF
TRBJ1-1	-	TRBV18	once	15	TGTGCCAGCTCACCACTGCAGGGGATGAACACTGAAGCTTTCTTT	CASSPLQGMNTEAFF
TRBJ1-3	TRBD1	TRBV5-4	-	15	TGTGCCAGCAGGGAGGGACAGACCTCTGGAAACACCATATATTTT	CASREGQTSGNTIYF
TRBJ1-2	-	TRBV19	-	14	TGTGCCAGTAGTATCACCGACACGATCTATGGCTACACCTTC	CASSITDTIYGYTF
TRBJ1-1	-	TRBV9	-	14	TGTGCCAGCAGCGTAGCTGAGTGGAACACTGAAGCTTTCTTT	CASSVAEWNTEAFF
TRBJ2-5	TRBD1	TRBV5-6	-	16	TGTGCCAGCAGGTCCCTGGGACAGGGCGCGCCGCAGACCCAGTACTTC	CASRSLGQGAPQTQYF
TRBJ1-1	-	TRBV7-2	-	13	TGTGCCAGCAGCTCTGGGGGGGGCACTGAAGCTTTCTTT	CASSSGGGTEAFF
TRBJ2-6	-	TRBV6-1	-	18	TGTGCCAGCAGTGAAAACCCCCCGGCGGTCCCTGGGGCCAACGTCCTGACTTTC	CASSENPPAVPGANVLTF
TRBJ1-5	-	TRBV6-2/TRBV6-3	-	14	TGTGCCAGCAGTAGGGGGGGGAGCAATCAGCCCCAGCATTTT	CASSRGGSNQPQHF
TRBJ1-5	-	TRBV28	-	16	TGTGCCAGCAGTTTGATTGACAATGTCCTAAATCAGCCCCAGCATTTT	CASSLIDNVLNQPQHF
TRBJ2-6	TRBD1	TRBV29-1	-	16	TGCAGCGTTGAAGGGACAGGGTACTCTGGGGCCAACGTCCTGGCTTTC	CSVEGTGYSGANVLAF
TRBJ2-3	TRBD2	TRBV7-8	-	16	TGTGCCAGCAGCTTAGCGCTAGCGGGCGGGCCAGATACGCAGTATTTT	CASSLALAGGPDTQYF
TRBJ2-1	-	TRBV11-2	-	14	TGTGCCAGCAGCATCGCCATGCGGGGGCGGGAGCAGTTCTTC	CASSIAMRGREQFF
TRBJ1-5	-	TRBV25-1	-	13	TGTGCCAGCAGTATCAGTAGCAATCAGCCCCAGCATTTT	CASSISSNQPQHF
TRBJ2-7	TRBD1	TRBV9	-	15	TGTGCCAGCAGCCCCCGCGGGACAGGGGCCTACGAGCAGTACTTC	CASSPRGTGAYEQYF